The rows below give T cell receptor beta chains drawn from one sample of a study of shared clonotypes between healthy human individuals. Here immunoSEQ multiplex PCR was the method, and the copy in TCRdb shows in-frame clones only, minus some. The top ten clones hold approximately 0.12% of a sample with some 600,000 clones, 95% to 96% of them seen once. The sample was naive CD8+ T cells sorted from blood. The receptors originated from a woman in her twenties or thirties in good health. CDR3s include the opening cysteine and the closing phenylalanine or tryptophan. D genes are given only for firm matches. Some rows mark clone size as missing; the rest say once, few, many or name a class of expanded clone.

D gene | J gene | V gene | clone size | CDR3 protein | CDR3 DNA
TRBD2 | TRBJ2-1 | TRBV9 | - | CASSTPSGSSYNEQFF | TGTGCCAGCAGCACCCCTAGCGGCAGCTCCTACAATGAGCAGTTCTTC
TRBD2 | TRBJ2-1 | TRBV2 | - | CASRDSGRIYNEQFF | TGTGCCAGCAGGGACAGCGGGAGGATTTACAATGAGCAGTTCTTC
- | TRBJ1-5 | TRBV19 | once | CASSIGGGYSNQPQHF | TGTGCCAGTAGTATAGGGGGCGGGTATAGCAATCAGCCCCAGCATTTT
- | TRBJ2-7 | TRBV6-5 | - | CASSYSIWGSMYEQYF | TGTGCCAGCAGTTACTCGATTTGGGGAAGTATGTACGAGCAGTACTTC
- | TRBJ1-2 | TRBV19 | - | CASSIGDTEVYGYTF | TGTGCCAGTAGTATTGGGGACACAGAAGTCTATGGCTACACCTTC
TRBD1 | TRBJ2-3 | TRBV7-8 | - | CASSSDLYGQGASGSTDTQYF | TGTGCCAGCAGCTCGGACTTATATGGACAGGGGGCTTCAGGGAGCACAGATACGCAGTATTTT
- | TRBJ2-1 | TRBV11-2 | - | CASSSPVDEQFF | TGTGCCAGCAGCTCACCAGTCGATGAGCAGTTCTTC
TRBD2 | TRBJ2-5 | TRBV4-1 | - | CASSQDPLTSGSHETQYF | TGCGCCAGCAGCCAAGATCCCCTGACTAGCGGGAGTCACGAGACCCAGTACTTC
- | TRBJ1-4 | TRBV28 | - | CASTSERGGNEKLFF | TGTGCCAGCACGAGCGAGAGAGGAGGTAATGAAAAACTGTTTTTT
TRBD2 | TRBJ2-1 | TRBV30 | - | CALQTGTSGIREFF | TGTGCCTTACAAACCGGGACTAGCGGGATTAGGGAGTTCTTC
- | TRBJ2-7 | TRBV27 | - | CASSFGLGASYEQYF | TGTGCCAGCAGTTTTGGTCTGGGGGCATCCTACGAGCAGTACTTC
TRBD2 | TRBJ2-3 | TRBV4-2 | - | CASSQGSGLASSDTQYF | TGTGCCAGCAGCCAAGGTTCGGGACTAGCTAGTTCAGATACGCAGTATTTT
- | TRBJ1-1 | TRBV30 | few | CAWRRDTDTEAFF | TGTGCCTGGAGGCGAGACACGGACACTGAAGCTTTCTTT
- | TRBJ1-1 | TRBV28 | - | CASSQQGNTEAFF | TGTGCCAGCAGTCAGCAGGGCAACACTGAAGCTTTCTTT
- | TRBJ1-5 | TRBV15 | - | CATSRGPNQPQHF | TGTGCCACCAGCAGAGGGCCCAATCAGCCCCAGCATTTT
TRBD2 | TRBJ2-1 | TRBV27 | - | CASSLASGIRNEQFF | TGTGCCAGCAGTTTGGCTAGCGGGATAAGGAATGAGCAGTTCTTC
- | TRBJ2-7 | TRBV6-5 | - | CASSYEAGSSYEQYF | TGTGCCAGCAGTTATGAGGCAGGGAGCTCCTACGAGCAGTACTTC
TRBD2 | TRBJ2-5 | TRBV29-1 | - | CSVRGWTSSPIQETQYF | TGCAGCGTCCGGGGATGGACTAGTTCCCCGATACAAGAGACCCAGTACTTC
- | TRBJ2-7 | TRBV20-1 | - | CSASGSYEQYF | TGCAGTGCTAGCGGGAGTTACGAGCAGTACTTC
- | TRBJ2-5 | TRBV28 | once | CASSWRVETQYF | TGTGCCAGCAGTTGGAGGGTGGAGACCCAGTACTTC